The 18 T cell receptor beta chains below were found in one sample sequenced in a study of shared clonotypes between healthy human individuals. Here immunoSEQ multiplex PCR was the method, and the copy in TCRdb shows in-frame clones only, minus some. The table shows about 100,000 clones, with 67% occurring only once. The sequencing input was memory CD8+ T cells sorted from blood. This sample's subset: CD45RO+ cells pooled with CCR7-negative TemRA cells. The receptors were sampled from a woman aged 25 to 39 in good health.

The chain couples TRBV10-2 to TRBJ2-7, with 13 bases fitting TRBD2. The trim removed 8 bases at V and 6 bases at J, leaving 10 bases unmatched. This CDR3 spans 15 amino acids. In germline, CDR1 is WSHSY, CDR2 SAAADI. The CDR3 DNA reads TGCGCCAGCGTAGGGACTAGCGGGATGTTAAGCGAGCAGTACTTC. Protein product: CASVGTSGMLSEQYF.

This sequence joins TRBV4-1 and TRBJ2-7; the match to TRBD2 covers 10 bases. Germline V gene lookup returns CDR1 MGHRA and CDR2 YSYEKL. CDR3 length equals 15 residues. The V segment lost 3 bases and the J segment 7 bases; nucleotides outside the gene matches: 9. CDR3 residues: CASSQVAGGLGEQYF. The CDR3 bases are TGCGCCAGCAGCCAGGTAGCGGGAGGACTAGGGGAGCAGTACTTC.

The rearrangement links TRBV2 to TRBJ2-7; a possible D gene is TRBD1 (5 bases). This CDR3 has 11 residues. Germline-derived CDR1 and CDR2 are SNHLY and FYNNEI. Trimming stripped 7 bases from V and 5 bases from J, with 9 bases between. CDR3 coding DNA: TGTGCCAGCAAGGGGTCCCACGAGCAGTACTTC. Translated: CASKGSHEQYF.

This clone was observed a handful of times. Other DNA sequences from this sample encode an identical CDR3 as well. The V and J genes are TRBV6-4 and TRBJ2-2; D gene uncertain. With 2 bases removed from V and 4 bases from J, the gap between germline ends came to 8 bases. The CDR3 loop spans 14 amino acids. CDR1 MRHNA and CDR2 SNTAGT come from the germline V gene. The CDR3 spells CASSDVAATGELFF. CDR3 nucleotides: TGTGCCAGCAGTGACGTGGCAGCCACCGGGGAGCTGTTTTTT.

This clone was detected only a few times. The rearrangement joins TRBV6-5 to TRBJ2-5, with 7 nucleotides matching TRBD1. The trim removed 10 bases at V and 2 bases at J, leaving 13 bases unmatched. Germline loops: CDR1 MNHEY, CDR2 SVGAGI. The CDR3 consists of 15 residues. The CDR3 DNA reads as TGTGCCACGGCTACTAGGGGGCGTTGGCAAGAGACCCAGTACTTC. Protein product: CATATRGRWQETQYF.

V is TRBV9 and J is TRBJ2-1; TRBD2 might be the D (5 bases). The CDR3 is made up of 13 amino acids. Per the germline V gene, CDR1 is SGDLS and CDR2 is YYNGEE. The V end lost 4 bases, the J end lost 8 bases, and 13 bases lay between the germline ends. In DNA form, the CDR3 reads TGTGCCAGCAGCCGCTACACCGGGGATGAGCAGTTCTTC. Amino acid sequence: CASSRYTGDEQFF.

The chain combines TRBV28 with TRBJ1-1; TRBD1 might be the D (5 bases). The CDR3 runs 12 residues. Germline V lookup: CDR1 MDHEN, CDR2 SYDVKM. The ends were cut back, 8 bases at V and 6 bases at J, with 13 bases in the middle. CDR3 in DNA: TGTGCCAGCTCCCAGGGCAGCTCTGAAGCTTTCTTT. It is translated as CASSQGSSEAFF.

V and J are TRBV27 and TRBJ2-7; TRBD2 matches at 9 bases. The CDR3 is 14 residues long. Germline loops: CDR1 MNHEY, CDR2 SMNVEV (reference sequence). The trim removed 2 bases at V and 6 bases at J, leaving 5 bases unmatched. This CDR3 reads CASSLSSGRFEQYF. The CDR3 bases are TGTGCCAGCAGTTTAAGTAGCGGGAGATTCGAGCAGTACTTC.

In its sample, this clone was seen once. The chain couples TRBV18 to TRBJ2-7; 10 nucleotides agree with TRBD2. This CDR3 has 20 amino acids. After removal of 3 bases from V and 0 bases from J, the junction contained 17 bases not matched to a gene. Germline CDR1 reads KGHSH; CDR2 reads LQKENI. CDR3 nucleotides: TGTGCCAGCTCACCGTTCTTCCGGGACAGAGCTAGCGGGAGCTCCTACGAGCAGTACTTC. This translates into CASSPFFRDRASGSSYEQYF.

This clone was found once. The chain combines TRBV29-1 with TRBJ2-7, with 12 bases lining up with TRBD1. Trimming removed 3 bases from V and 5 bases from J; junction bases left unmatched: 5. CDR3 size: 14 residues. Germline V gene lookup returns CDR1 SQVTM and CDR2 ANQGSEA. In nucleotides, the CDR3 is TGCAGCGTTGATGGGACAGGGGGCCTCGACGAGCAGTACTTC. It translates to CSVDGTGGLDEQYF.

The chain couples TRBV4-2 to TRBJ2-7; TRBD1 aligns across 7 bases. Trimming at V came to 5 bases and at J to 4 bases, leaving 11 bases not matched to a gene. Germline loops: CDR1 LGHNA, CDR2 YNFKEQ. The CDR3 has 15 amino acids. CDR3 residues: CASSDRDRPPYEQYF. CDR3 bases: TGTGCCAGCAGCGACCGGGACAGACCCCCTTACGAGCAGTACTTC.

This chain connects TRBV2 to TRBJ2-1; TRBD2 might be the D (6 bases). The ends were cut back, 3 bases at V and 14 bases at J, with 11 bases in the middle. This CDR3 is built from 11 residues. The germline gives CDR1 SNHLY, CDR2 FYNNEI. As DNA, the CDR3 is TGTGCCAGCAGTGAGGGACTCTGGGAGTTCTTC. It is translated as CASSEGLWEFF.

This clone was observed a handful of times. The chain links TRBV7-2 to TRBJ1-2; 7 bases map to TRBD1. This CDR3 has 17 amino acids. In germline, CDR1 is SGHTA, CDR2 FQGNSA. The V and J ends lost 5 bases and 0 bases, in that order; junction bases with no gene match: 12. Here the CDR3 DNA reads TGTGCCAGCAGCCGCGGACAGGACACCCTTTCTAACTATGGCTACACCTTC. It translates to CASSRGQDTLSNYGYTF.

This chain connects TRBV5-6 to TRBJ2-7, with D hard to call. Trimming stripped 1 base from V and 5 bases from J, with 4 bases between. CDR1 is SGHDT and CDR2 is YYEEEE in the germline V gene. The length of the CDR3 is 11 residues. CDR3 amino acids: CASSLQNEQYF. As DNA, the CDR3 is TGTGCCAGCAGCTTGCAAAACGAGCAGTACTTC.

This clone occurred many times. This chain links TRBV6-4 with TRBJ2-3, with 9 positions matching TRBD2. Germline V gives CDR1 MRHNA, CDR2 SNTAGT. The J segment lost 5 bases and the V segment lost 8 bases, leaving 5 bases of the junction unmatched. This CDR3 region has 13 residues. The CDR3 loop reads CASAGGPEDTQYF. CDR3 DNA: TGTGCCAGCGCGGGAGGGCCTGAAGATACGCAGTATTTT.

The chain recombines TRBV7-2 with TRBJ2-1, with a tentative D call TRBD2 (6 bases). This CDR3 contains 14 residues. V was cut by 5 bases and J by 7 bases, with 15 bases left in between. Germline V CDR1 and CDR2: SGHTA, FQGNSA. The CDR3 protein is CASSVPGLPNEQFF. DNA of the CDR3: TGTGCCAGCAGCGTACCGGGACTCCCAAATGAGCAGTTCTTC.

The chain recombines TRBV19 with TRBJ2-1; 9 bases are shared with TRBD1. Germline CDR1 is LNHDA and CDR2 is SQIVND (reference sequence). CDR3 length: 15 amino acids. Losses at the gene ends were 3 bases for V and 7 bases for J; bases not matched to a gene: 7. This chain's CDR3 is CASSILGQGENEQFF. The DNA for the CDR3 is TGTGCCAGTAGTATCTTGGGACAGGGTGAAAATGAGCAGTTCTTC.

This clone was observed a single time. The rearrangement joins TRBV5-3 to TRBJ2-2; no reliable D call. TRBV5-3 is annotated as an ORF whose role is uncertain. This CDR3 region has 19 residues. Trimming removed 1 base from V and 2 bases from J, with 21 bases in between. CDR3: CARSLFVPSAHLNTGELFF. CDR3 nucleotides: TGTGCCAGAAGCTTGTTCGTGCCGAGTGCCCACTTAAACACCGGGGAGCTGTTTTTT.